This TCR beta chain was obtained from a study of shared clonotypes between healthy human individuals. Broader study findings: Depth of sequencing was expected to influence donor clonotype sharing. Tissues were not sampled, only blood, and their repertoires likely differ. Genetic and exposure-history diversity was limited by the few donors.

The CDR3 length is 15 residues. Germline CDR1 and CDR2: ENHRY and SYGVKD. With 8 bases removed from V and 3 bases from J, the gap between germline ends came to 17 bases. A note on this clone: Antigen specificity is unknown.

Libraries were prepared by immunoSEQ multiplex PCR; TCRdb keeps only in-frame clonotypes and omits some of them. The sample shows millions of clones, 85% to 95% of them seen only once. This sequence originates from a man younger than 30 in good health. The sequenced material came from naive CD4+ T cells sorted from blood. The subset was: CD45RA+ positively selected. This chain links TRBV10-3 with TRBJ2-1; D may correspond to TRBD1 or TRBD2 (7 bases each). The CDR3 region has the DNA TGTGCCATCGCCCTAAGCGGGACAGACTACAATGAGCAGTTCTTC. Amino acid sequence: CAIALSGTDYNEQFF.